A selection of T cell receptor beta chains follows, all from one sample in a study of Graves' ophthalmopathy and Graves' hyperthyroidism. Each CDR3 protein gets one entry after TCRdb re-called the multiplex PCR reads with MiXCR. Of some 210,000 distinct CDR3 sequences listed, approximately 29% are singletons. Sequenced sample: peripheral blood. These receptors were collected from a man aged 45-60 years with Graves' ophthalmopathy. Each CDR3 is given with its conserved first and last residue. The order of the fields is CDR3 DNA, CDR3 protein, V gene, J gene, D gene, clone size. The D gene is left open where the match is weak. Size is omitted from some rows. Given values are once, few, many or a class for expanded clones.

TGCGCCAGCAGCTTGGAGGGAAGGCAGCCCCAGCATTTT	CASSLEGRQPQHF	TRBV5-1	TRBJ1-5	NA	many
TGTGCCAGCAGACGGGACAGGGATTCACCCCTCCACTTT	CASRRDRDSPLHF	TRBV12-3/TRBV12-4	TRBJ1-6	TRBD1	many
TGTGCCAGCAGGTGGGACAGGAGCTACACCTTC	CASRWDRSYTF	TRBV28	TRBJ1-2	TRBD1	many
TGTGCCAGCATTACCCGGGACGGGGTCCTAGCGGGGGACTACGAGCAGTACTTC	CASITRDGVLAGDYEQYF	TRBV28	TRBJ2-7	TRBD2	NA
TGCGCCAGCTCAAAGGGGGGGGCTAACACCGGGGAGCTGTTTTTT	CASSKGGANTGELFF	TRBV10-2	TRBJ2-2	NA	many
TGTGCCAGCAGCCTCAGGGGGCCGGGGGAGACCCAGTACTTC	CASSLRGPGETQYF	TRBV12-3/TRBV12-4	TRBJ2-5	TRBD1	many
TGCAGTGCTGGAACATCTAGCGGCCCCGGGGGGGAGACCCAGTACTTC	CSAGTSSGPGGETQYF	TRBV20-1	TRBJ2-5	TRBD2	many
TGTGCCAGCAGTTTCTCCGGAGGGGAGAACATTCAGTACTTC	CASSFSGGENIQYF	TRBV12-3/TRBV12-4	TRBJ2-4	NA	many
TGTGCCAGCAGTTACTCGAATTCTGAAGAGACCCAGTACTTC	CASSYSNSEETQYF	TRBV6-5	TRBJ2-5	NA	many
TGTGCCAGCAGCTTAAACGACGCCACGATCTATGGCTACACCTTC	CASSLNDATIYGYTF	TRBV7-9	TRBJ1-2	NA	few
TGTGCCAGCAGTACCCCTTACAGGGCCGGGCGCCAAGAGACCCAGTACTTC	CASSTPYRAGRQETQYF	TRBV28	TRBJ2-5	NA	few
TGTGCCTGGGGTCTAGAGACCCAGTACTTC	CAWGLETQYF	TRBV30	TRBJ2-5	NA	many
TGTGCCATCAGTGAAGGAGGAGCGGGTCCGGAGACCCAGTACTTC	CAISEGGAGPETQYF	TRBV10-3	TRBJ2-5	NA	few
TGTGCCAGCAGTCGAATCACAGGTTTCACTGAAGCTTTCTTT	CASSRITGFTEAFF	TRBV6-1	TRBJ1-1	NA	NA
TGTGCCAGCAGCTTATACCGACTAGCGGGGCGCCGTCAGTACTTC	CASSLYRLAGRRQYF	TRBV11-2	TRBJ2-7	TRBD2	many
TGTGCCAGCAGCCAACCGACAGGGAGGGGTACTGAAGCTTTCTTT	CASSQPTGRGTEAFF	TRBV4-2	TRBJ1-1	TRBD1	NA
TGTGCCAGCATCGGAGTCACTGAAGCTTTCTTT	CASIGVTEAFF	TRBV12-3/TRBV12-4	TRBJ1-1	NA	NA
TGTGCCAGCAGCCCCCCGGGTCCCTATAATTCACCCCTCCACTTT	CASSPPGPYNSPLHF	TRBV11-2	TRBJ1-6	NA	many
TGCAGCTTACCCGGGGGGACCAAAAACATTCAGTACTTC	CSLPGGTKNIQYF	TRBV20-1	TRBJ2-4	TRBD2	many
TGTGCCAGTAGTTCAGGAGCGGTGAACACCGGGGAGCTGTTTTTT	CASSSGAVNTGELFF	TRBV28	TRBJ2-2	NA	NA
TGTGCCAGCAGCTATCGGGGGGTGGAGGACACTGAAGCTTTCTTT	CASSYRGVEDTEAFF	TRBV27	TRBJ1-1	NA	many
TGTGCCAGCAGTTTCTCCGGGACAGGCAACACTGAAGCTTTCTTT	CASSFSGTGNTEAFF	TRBV12-3/TRBV12-4	TRBJ1-1	TRBD1	many
TGTGCCAGCAGCGCAAGGACCGGGACAATGACCCCAGAGACCCAGTACTTC	CASSARTGTMTPETQYF	TRBV11-2	TRBJ2-5	NA	NA
TGTGCCAGTAGTCCCCGACAGGGGATGGGAGAGACCCAGTACTTC	CASSPRQGMGETQYF	TRBV19	TRBJ2-5	TRBD1	NA
TGTGCCTGGAAGTCCGGGGGACCCCTCCACTTT	CAWKSGGPLHF	TRBV30	TRBJ1-6	NA	NA
TGTGCCAGCAGCTTCGGCCAGATGACTGAAGCTTTCTTT	CASSFGQMTEAFF	TRBV7-2	TRBJ1-1	NA	many
TGTGCCAGCAGGCCCCCTCCGGGACTAGGGGCCGGGCAGAACACCGGGGAGCTGTTTTTT	CASRPPPGLGAGQNTGELFF	TRBV6-2/TRBV6-3	TRBJ2-2	TRBD2	once
TGTGCCAGCAGGGGAGGGCTAGCGGCCGTCGAGCAGTACTTC	CASRGGLAAVEQYF	TRBV6-1	TRBJ2-7	TRBD2	many